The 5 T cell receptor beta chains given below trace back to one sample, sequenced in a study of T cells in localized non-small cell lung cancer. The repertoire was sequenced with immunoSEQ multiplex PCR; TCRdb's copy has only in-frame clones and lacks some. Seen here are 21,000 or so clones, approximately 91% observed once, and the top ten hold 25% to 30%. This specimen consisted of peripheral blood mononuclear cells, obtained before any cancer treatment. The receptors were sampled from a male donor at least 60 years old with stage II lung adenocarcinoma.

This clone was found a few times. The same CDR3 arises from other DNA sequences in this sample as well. The CDR3: CATTLADSYEQYF. The CDR3 DNA follows: TGTGCCACCACGCTAGCGGACTCCTACGAGCAGTACTTC. The V call is TRBV28, the J call TRBJ2-7; 7 bases align to TRBD2. V lost 10 bases, J lost 0 bases, and 6 bases stayed unmatched. Germline values: CDR1 MDHEN, CDR2 SYDVKM. CDR3 length equals 13 residues.

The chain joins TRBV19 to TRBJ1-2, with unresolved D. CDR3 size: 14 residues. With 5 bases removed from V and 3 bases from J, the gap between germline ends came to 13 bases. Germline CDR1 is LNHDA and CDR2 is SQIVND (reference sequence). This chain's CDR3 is CASSSDGRYYGYTF. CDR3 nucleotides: TGTGCCAGTAGTTCCGACGGGAGGTACTATGGCTACACCTTC.

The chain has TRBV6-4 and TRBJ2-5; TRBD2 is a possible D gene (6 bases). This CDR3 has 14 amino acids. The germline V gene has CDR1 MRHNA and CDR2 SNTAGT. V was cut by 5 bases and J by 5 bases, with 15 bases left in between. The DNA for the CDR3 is TGTGCCAGCAGTAGGGACTTTGATTCGGAGACCCAGTACTTC. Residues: CASSRDFDSETQYF.

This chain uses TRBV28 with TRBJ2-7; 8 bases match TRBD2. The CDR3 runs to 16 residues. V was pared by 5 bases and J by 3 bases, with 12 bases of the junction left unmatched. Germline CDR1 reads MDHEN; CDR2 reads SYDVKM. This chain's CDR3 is CASSPRVRSGSYEQYF. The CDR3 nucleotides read TGTGCCAGCAGTCCCCGCGTTAGAAGCGGGAGCTACGAGCAGTACTTC.

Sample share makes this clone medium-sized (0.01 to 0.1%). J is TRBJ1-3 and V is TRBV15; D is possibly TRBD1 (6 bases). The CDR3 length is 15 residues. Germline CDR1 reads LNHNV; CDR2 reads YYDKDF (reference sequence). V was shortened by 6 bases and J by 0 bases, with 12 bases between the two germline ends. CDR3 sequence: CATSSDSTSGNTIYF. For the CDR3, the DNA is TGTGCCACCAGTTCGGACAGCACCTCTGGAAACACCATATATTTT.